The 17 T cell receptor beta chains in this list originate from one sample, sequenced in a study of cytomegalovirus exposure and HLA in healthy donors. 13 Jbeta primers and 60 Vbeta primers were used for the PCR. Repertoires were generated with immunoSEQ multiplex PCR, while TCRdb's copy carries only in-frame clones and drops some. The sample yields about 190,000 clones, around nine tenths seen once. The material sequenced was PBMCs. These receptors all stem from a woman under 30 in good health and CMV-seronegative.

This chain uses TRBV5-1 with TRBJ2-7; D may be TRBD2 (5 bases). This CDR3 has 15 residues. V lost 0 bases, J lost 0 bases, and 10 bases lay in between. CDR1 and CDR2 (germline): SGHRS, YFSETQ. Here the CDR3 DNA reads TGCGCCAGCAGCTTGGAAGGGAGTCGCTCCTACGAGCAGTACTTC. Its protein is CASSLEGSRSYEQYF.

The CDR3 DNA reads as TGCGCCAGCAAAAGGTCGGGGGTGTCGGGAGAGGGCACCGGGGAGCTGTTTTTT. It codes for CASKRSGVSGEGTGELFF. The V call is TRBV5-1, the J call TRBJ2-2; TRBD2 is a possible D gene (6 bases). Germline assignment: CDR1 SGHRS and CDR2 YFSETQ. CDR3 length: 18 amino acids. The V end lost 6 bases, the J end lost 4 bases, and 25 bases lay between the germline ends.

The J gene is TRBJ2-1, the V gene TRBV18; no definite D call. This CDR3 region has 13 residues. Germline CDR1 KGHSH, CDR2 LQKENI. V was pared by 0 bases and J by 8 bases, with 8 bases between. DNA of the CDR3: TGTGCCAGCTCACCACCGGGCGAAGATGAGCAGTTCTTC. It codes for CASSPPGEDEQFF.

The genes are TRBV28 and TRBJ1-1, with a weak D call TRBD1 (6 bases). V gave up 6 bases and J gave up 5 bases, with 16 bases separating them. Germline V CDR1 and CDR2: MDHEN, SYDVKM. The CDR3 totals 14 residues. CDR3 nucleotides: TGTGCCAGCAGCCCATCAGGGGAGGGGACTGAAGCTTTCTTT. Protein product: CASSPSGEGTEAFF.

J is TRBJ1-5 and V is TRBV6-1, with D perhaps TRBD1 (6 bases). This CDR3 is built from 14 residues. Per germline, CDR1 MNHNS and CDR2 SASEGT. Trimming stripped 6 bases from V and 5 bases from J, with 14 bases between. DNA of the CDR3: TGTGCCAGCAGGACTACCAGGGGTGATCAGCCCCAGCATTTT. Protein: CASRTTRGDQPQHF.

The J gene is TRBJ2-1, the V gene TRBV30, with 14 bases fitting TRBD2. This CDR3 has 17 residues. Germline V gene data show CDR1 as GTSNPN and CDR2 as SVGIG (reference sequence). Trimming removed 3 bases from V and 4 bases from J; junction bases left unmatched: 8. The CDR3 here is CAWRLGLAGEEYNEQFF. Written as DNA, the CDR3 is TGTGCCTGGAGGCTGGGACTAGCGGGAGAGGAATACAATGAGCAGTTCTTC.

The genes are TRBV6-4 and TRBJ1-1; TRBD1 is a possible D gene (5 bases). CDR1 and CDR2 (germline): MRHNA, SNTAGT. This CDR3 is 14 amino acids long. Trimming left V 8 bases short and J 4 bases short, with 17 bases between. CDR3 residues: CASSSGGYGTEAFF. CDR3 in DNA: TGTGCCAGCTCCTCGGGGGGATACGGCACTGAAGCTTTCTTT.

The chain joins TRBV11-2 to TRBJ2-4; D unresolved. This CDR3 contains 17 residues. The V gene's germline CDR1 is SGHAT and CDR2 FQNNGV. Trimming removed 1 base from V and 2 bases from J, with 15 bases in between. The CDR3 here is CASSLGWAGYPKNIQYF. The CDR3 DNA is TGTGCCAGCAGCTTAGGTTGGGCAGGCTACCCCAAAAACATTCAGTACTTC. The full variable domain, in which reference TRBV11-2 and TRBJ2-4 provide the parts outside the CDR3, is EAGVAQSPRYKIIEKRQSVAFWCNPISGHATLYWYQQILGQGPKLLIQFQNNGVVDDSQLPKDRFSAERLKGVDSTLKIQPAKLEDSAVYLCASSLGWAGYPKNIQYFGAGTRLSVL.

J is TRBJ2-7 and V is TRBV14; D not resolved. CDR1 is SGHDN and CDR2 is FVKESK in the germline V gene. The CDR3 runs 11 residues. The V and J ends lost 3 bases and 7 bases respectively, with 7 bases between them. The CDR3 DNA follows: TGTGCCAGCAGCCAGGTTACTGAGCAGTACTTC. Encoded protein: CASSQVTEQYF.

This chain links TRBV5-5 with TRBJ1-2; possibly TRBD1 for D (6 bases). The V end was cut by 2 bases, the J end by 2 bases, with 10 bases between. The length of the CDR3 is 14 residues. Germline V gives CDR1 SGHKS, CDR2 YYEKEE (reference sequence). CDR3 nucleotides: TGTGCCAGCAGCTTAGGGACACTGAACTATGGCTACACCTTC. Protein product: CASSLGTLNYGYTF.

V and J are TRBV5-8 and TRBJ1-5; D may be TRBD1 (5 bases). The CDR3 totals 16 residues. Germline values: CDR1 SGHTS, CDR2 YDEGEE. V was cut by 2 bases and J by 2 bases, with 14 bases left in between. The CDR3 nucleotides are TGTGCCAGCAGCTTTTCTGGGGTAGGGGGCAATCAGCCCCAGCATTTT. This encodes CASSFSGVGGNQPQHF.

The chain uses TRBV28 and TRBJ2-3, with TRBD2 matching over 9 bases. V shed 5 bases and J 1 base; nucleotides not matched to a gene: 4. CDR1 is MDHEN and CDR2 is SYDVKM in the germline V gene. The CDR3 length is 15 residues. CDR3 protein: CASSGAGGGTDTQYF. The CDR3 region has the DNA TGTGCCAGCAGTGGGGCGGGGGGGGGCACAGATACGCAGTATTTT.

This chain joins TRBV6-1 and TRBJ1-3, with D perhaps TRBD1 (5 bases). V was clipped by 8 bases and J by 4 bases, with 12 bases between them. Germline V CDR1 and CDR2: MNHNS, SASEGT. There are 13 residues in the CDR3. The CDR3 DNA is TGTGCCAGCCGGGGGGAGGTAGGAAACACCATATATTTT. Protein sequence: CASRGEVGNTIYF.

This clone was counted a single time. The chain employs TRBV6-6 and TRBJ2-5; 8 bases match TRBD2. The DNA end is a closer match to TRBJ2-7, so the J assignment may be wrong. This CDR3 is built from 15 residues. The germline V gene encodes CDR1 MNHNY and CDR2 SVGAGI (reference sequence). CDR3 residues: CASSYETSVAHEQYF. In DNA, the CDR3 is TGTGCCAGCAGTTACGAGACTAGCGTTGCCCACGAGCAGTACTTC.

The chain's CDR3 is CASSARRGRSAGANVLTF. The CDR3, as DNA: TGTGCCAGCAGCGCCCGCAGGGGGCGCAGTGCTGGGGCCAACGTCCTGACTTTC. The chain carries TRBV9 and TRBJ2-6; 8 nucleotides align to TRBD1. The CDR3 contains 18 residues. Germline CDR1 and CDR2: SGDLS and YYNGEE. Germline trimming cut 3 bases from V and 2 bases from J; bases unmatched to any gene: 10.

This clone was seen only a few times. CDR3 loop: CASSLPLQGSYEQYF. The CDR3 coding sequence is TGTGCCAGCAGTTTACCTCTACAGGGATCCTACGAGCAGTACTTC. V is TRBV28 and J is TRBJ2-7, with TRBD1 as a possible D gene (6 bases). From germline, CDR1 is MDHEN and CDR2 SYDVKM. V was shortened by 2 bases and J by 1 base, with 12 bases between the two germline ends. The CDR3 has 15 residues.

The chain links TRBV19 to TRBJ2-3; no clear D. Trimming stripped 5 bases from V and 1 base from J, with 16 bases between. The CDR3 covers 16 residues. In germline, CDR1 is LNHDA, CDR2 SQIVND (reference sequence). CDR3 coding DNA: TGTGCCAGTAGTCCAGATCGTCTCCGGGGCACAGATACGCAGTATTTT. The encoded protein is CASSPDRLRGTDTQYF.